Presented here are 9 T cell receptor beta chains from one specimen sequenced in a study of regulatory T cells in long-lasting Graves disease. Both iRepertoire HTBI primers and Arm-PCR of CDR3 regions were used to build the TCR beta libraries. Each CDR3 protein is one row after TCRdb ran MiXCR on the multiplex PCR reads. The table lists about 430,000 distinct CDR3 sequences, 14% to 15% of them singletons, with about 8.3% in the top ten. Time point indicated: newly diagnosed GD, antithyroid drugs for less than 3 months. The TCR library was made from RNA extracted from PBMCs. A further study also used this sample, focusing on T cells in Graves' hyperthyroidism and ophthalmopathy.

The input for sequencing was peripheral blood mononuclear cells (PBMCs), taken at new diagnosis, from a patient treated with antithyroid drugs. These receptors were collected from a woman in her forties with Graves disease.

This clonotype was seen a handful of times. The CDR3 nucleotides read TGCGCCAGCAGCGTCTACAGGGAAACCGGGGAGCTGTTTTTT. Amino acid sequence: CASSVYRETGELFF. This chain links TRBV5-1 with TRBJ2-2, with D perhaps TRBD1 (6 bases). CDR3 length equals 14 residues. Germline V gives CDR1 SGHRS, CDR2 YFSETQ. With 4 bases removed from V and 5 bases from J, the gap between germline ends came to 12 bases. Supplemented by reference TRBV5-1 and TRBJ2-2, the full variable domain reads KAGVTQTPRYLIKTRGQQVTLSCSPISGHRSVSWYQQTPGQGLQFLFEYFSETQRNKGNFPGRFSGRQFSNSRSEMNVSTLELGDSALYLCASSVYRETGELFFGEGSRLTVL.

At least ten counts were recorded for this clonotype. The chain recombines TRBV15 with TRBJ2-5; D is tentatively TRBD1 or TRBD2 (5 bases each). CDR3 size: 17 residues. Trimming took off 0 bases at V and 5 bases at J, with 19 bases between the two ends. CDR1 LNHNV and CDR2 YYDKDF come from the germline V gene (reference sequence). Written as DNA, the CDR3 is TGTGCCACCAGCAGAGATCCCGGGGCAGGGCCGTGGGAGACCCAGTACTTC. Amino acid sequence: CATSRDPGAGPWETQYF.

This clonotype was recorded at least ten times. This chain connects TRBV3-1 to TRBJ1-6; 7 bases are shared with TRBD1. V dropped 1 base and J dropped 2; count of bases not matched to a gene: 2. The CDR3 has 16 residues. Germline CDR1 and CDR2: LGHDT and YNNKEL (reference sequence). The CDR3: CASSQVQGAYNSPLHF. The DNA for the CDR3 is TGTGCCAGCAGCCAAGTCCAGGGGGCCTATAATTCACCCCTCCACTTT.

This clonotype appeared many times. This chain uses TRBV11-1 with TRBJ2-2; maybe TRBD2 (6 bases). The V gene lost 3 bases and the J gene lost 5 bases, with 19 bases spanning the gap. Germline values: CDR1 SGHAT, CDR2 FQDESV (reference sequence). This CDR3 has 17 amino acids. This CDR3 reads CASSFHTGTSLTGELFF. In nucleotides, the CDR3 is TGTGCCAGCAGCTTTCACACCGGGACTTCCCTTACCGGGGAGCTGTTTTTT.

This clonotype was counted once. This may come from a read error, since a much larger clone is one base off. This chain links TRBV12-3 or TRBV12-4 with TRBJ1-5; unclear D gene. This CDR3 has 13 amino acids. The CDR3: CAGSFADNQPQHF. CDR3 DNA: TGTGCCGGCAGTTTTGCAGATAATCAGCCCCAGCATTTT.

This clonotype has only a few counts. J is TRBJ1-5 and V is TRBV28; 7 bases line up with TRBD1. The CDR3 runs to 14 residues. Germline assignment: CDR1 MDHEN and CDR2 SYDVKM. Trimming at V came to 7 bases and at J to 4 bases, leaving 7 bases not matched to a gene. CDR3 sequence (DNA): TGTGCCAGCATAAGGGACAGCCCAAATCAGCCCCAGCATTTT. Its protein product is CASIRDSPNQPQHF. The complete variable domain, with remaining parts taken from reference TRBV28 and TRBJ1-5, reads DVKVTQSSRYLVKRTGEKVFLECVQDMDHENMFWYRQDPGLGLRLIYFSYDVKMKEKGDIPEGYSVSREKKERFSLILESASTNQTSMYLCASIRDSPNQPQHFGDGTRLSIL.

The rearrangement links TRBV10-3 to TRBJ2-7; TRBD1 matches 8 bases. V lost 5 bases and J lost 3; bases outside the gene matches: 9. Looked up from germline, CDR1 is ENHRY and CDR2 is SYGVKD. The CDR3 consists of 15 residues. The CDR3 DNA reads TGTGCCATCAGTCCGGGACAGGATAGCTTCTACGAGCAGTACTTC. Protein sequence: CAISPGQDSFYEQYF.

This clonotype was detected ten times or more. The chain combines TRBV28 with TRBJ1-2; tentative D call: TRBD1 (5 bases). The CDR3 has 14 residues. Deletions cut 2 bases from V and 3 bases from J, with 10 bases between. Per the germline V gene, CDR1 is MDHEN and CDR2 is SYDVKM. Written as DNA, the CDR3 is TGTGCCAGCAGTTTAATCGGGACGGACTATGGCTACACCTTC. It codes for CASSLIGTDYGYTF.

This clonotype occurred many times. This chain connects TRBV12-3 or TRBV12-4 to TRBJ2-2, with TRBD2 as a possible D gene (6 bases). The CDR3 is 14 residues long. V shed 5 bases and J shed 4 bases, with 11 bases lying between them. CDR3 sequence: CASSPRTTTGELFF. The CDR3 DNA reads as TGTGCCAGCAGTCCCCGGACTACCACCGGGGAGCTGTTTTTT.